These 2 T cell receptor beta chains were all obtained from the same sample, sequenced in a study of read filtering for tumor transcriptome and immune sequencing. The library was built from around 380 ng RNA with molecular barcoded adaptors for alpha/delta and beta/gamma chains. From the reads, TCRdb called clonotypes with MiXCR, one entry per CDR3 protein. This table holds 19,000 or so distinct CDR3 sequences, approximately 20% found once. The specimen sequenced was a population of CD138-negative cells sorted from bone marrow. The receptors come from a donor aged 40 or older with multiple myeloma.

This clonotype has at least ten counts. This chain connects TRBV28 to TRBJ2-7; possibly TRBD1 for D (6 bases). CDR1 and CDR2 (germline): MDHEN, SYDVKM. The CDR3 sequence is 14 residues long. Between the trimmed V and J ends, which lost 2 bases and 1 base, there was a span of 9 bases. As DNA, the CDR3 is TGTGCCAGCAGTTTAGTGGGGGCTTCCTACGAGCAGTACTTC. Amino acid sequence: CASSLVGASYEQYF. Full variable domain (missing parts from reference TRBV28 and TRBJ2-7): DVKVTQSSRYLVKRTGEKVFLECVQDMDHENMFWYRQDPGLGLRLIYFSYDVKMKEKGDIPEGYSVSREKKERFSLILESASTNQTSMYLCASSLVGASYEQYFGPGTRLTVT.

This clonotype came up many times. This chain links TRBV29-1 with TRBJ2-5, with D maybe TRBD2 (5 bases). From germline, CDR1 is SQVTM and CDR2 ANQGSEA. The CDR3 contains 12 residues. V gave up 6 bases and J gave up 4 bases, with 12 bases separating them. CDR3 loop: CSVDGLGETQYF. The CDR3, as DNA: TGCAGCGTGGACGGACTCGGAGAGACCCAGTACTTC.